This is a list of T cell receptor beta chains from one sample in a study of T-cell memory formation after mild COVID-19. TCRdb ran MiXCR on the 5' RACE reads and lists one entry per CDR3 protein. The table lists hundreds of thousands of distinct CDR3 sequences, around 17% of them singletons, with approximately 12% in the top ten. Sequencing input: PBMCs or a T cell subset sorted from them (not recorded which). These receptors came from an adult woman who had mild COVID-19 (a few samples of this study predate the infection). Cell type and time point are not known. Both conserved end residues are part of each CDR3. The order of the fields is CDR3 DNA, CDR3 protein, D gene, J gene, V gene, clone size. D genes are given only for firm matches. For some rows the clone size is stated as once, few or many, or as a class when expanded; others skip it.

CDR3 DNA: TGTGCCAGCAGCCAAACGCAGGGAAACTATGGCTACACCTTC
CDR3 protein: CASSQTQGNYGYTF
D gene: NA
J gene: TRBJ1-2
V gene: TRBV7-9
clone size: NA

CDR3 DNA: TGCGCCAGCAGCCAAATAAGGGGTACAGATACGCAGTATTTT
CDR3 protein: CASSQIRGTDTQYF
D gene: NA
J gene: TRBJ2-3
V gene: TRBV4-3
clone size: NA

CDR3 DNA: TGTGCCAGCAGCCAAGCCCTATGGACAGAGAACACTGAAGCTTTCTTT
CDR3 protein: CASSQALWTENTEAFF
D gene: NA
J gene: TRBJ1-1
V gene: TRBV4-2
clone size: few

CDR3 DNA: TGTGCCAGCAGCTTGGCGGGAATGTACCCTAGCACAGATACGCAGTATTTT
CDR3 protein: CASSLAGMYPSTDTQYF
D gene: NA
J gene: TRBJ2-3
V gene: TRBV5-4
clone size: NA

CDR3 DNA: TGTGCCAGCAGCCCTAGGGGTGGCACCGGGGAGCTGTTTTTT
CDR3 protein: CASSPRGGTGELFF
D gene: NA
J gene: TRBJ2-2
V gene: TRBV11-1
clone size: few

CDR3 DNA: TGCGCCAGCAGCCCGGAGGGGACCAATCAGCCCCAGCATTTT
CDR3 protein: CASSPEGTNQPQHF
D gene: NA
J gene: TRBJ1-5
V gene: TRBV5-1
clone size: NA

CDR3 DNA: TGTGCCAGCAGCTTGGCCCTAGGCGGTCAAGATACGCAGTATTTT
CDR3 protein: CASSLALGGQDTQYF
D gene: NA
J gene: TRBJ2-3
V gene: TRBV5-5
clone size: NA

CDR3 DNA: TGCAGTGCTAGAAGGGACAGGGGGCATGGGATAGATGGCTACACCTTC
CDR3 protein: CSARRDRGHGIDGYTF
D gene: TRBD1
J gene: TRBJ1-2
V gene: TRBV20-1
clone size: few

CDR3 DNA: TGCGCCAGCAGCCAAGTTCGTACAGCGACACACTACGAGCAGTACTTC
CDR3 protein: CASSQVRTATHYEQYF
D gene: NA
J gene: TRBJ2-7
V gene: TRBV4-1
clone size: few

CDR3 DNA: TGTGCCAGCAGTATACGACTAGCGGGGTGGAACCCCGGGGAGCTGTTTTTT
CDR3 protein: CASSIRLAGWNPGELFF
D gene: TRBD2
J gene: TRBJ2-2
V gene: TRBV7-9
clone size: NA

CDR3 DNA: TGTGCCAGTAGTATTGGTCCGGGTGGGCAGCCCCAGCATTTT
CDR3 protein: CASSIGPGGQPQHF
D gene: NA
J gene: TRBJ1-5
V gene: TRBV19
clone size: NA

CDR3 DNA: TGCGCCAGCAGCCAAGATAGGGCGGGTCGAAACACTGAAGCTTTCTTT
CDR3 protein: CASSQDRAGRNTEAFF
D gene: NA
J gene: TRBJ1-1
V gene: TRBV4-3
clone size: few

CDR3 DNA: TGCAGTGCTAGAAAAGGCCCTCCTGACGGCTACACCTTC
CDR3 protein: CSARKGPPDGYTF
D gene: NA
J gene: TRBJ1-2
V gene: TRBV20-1
clone size: few

CDR3 DNA: TGTGCCACCAGCAGAGAAGGGGCTAGCTGGTCCACCGGGGAGCTGTTTTTT
CDR3 protein: CATSREGASWSTGELFF
D gene: NA
J gene: TRBJ2-2
V gene: TRBV15
clone size: few

CDR3 DNA: TGTGCCAGCACGAAGAGGATCGATGGTGAGCAGTACTTC
CDR3 protein: CASTKRIDGEQYF
D gene: NA
J gene: TRBJ2-7
V gene: TRBV6-5
clone size: NA